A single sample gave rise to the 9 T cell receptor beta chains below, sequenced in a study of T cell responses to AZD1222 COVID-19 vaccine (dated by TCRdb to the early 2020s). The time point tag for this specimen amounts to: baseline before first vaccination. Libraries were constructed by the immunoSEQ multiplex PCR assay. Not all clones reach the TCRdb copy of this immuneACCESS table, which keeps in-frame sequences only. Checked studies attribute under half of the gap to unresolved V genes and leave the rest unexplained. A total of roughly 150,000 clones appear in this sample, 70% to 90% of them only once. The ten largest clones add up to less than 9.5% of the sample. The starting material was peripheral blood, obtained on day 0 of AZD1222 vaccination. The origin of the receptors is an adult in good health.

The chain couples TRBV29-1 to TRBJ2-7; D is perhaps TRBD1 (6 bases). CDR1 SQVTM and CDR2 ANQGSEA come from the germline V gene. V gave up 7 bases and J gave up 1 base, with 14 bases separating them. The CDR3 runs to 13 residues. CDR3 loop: CSAGARGSYEQYF. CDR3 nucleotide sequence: TGCAGCGCGGGCGCCAGGGGATCCTACGAGCAGTACTTC.

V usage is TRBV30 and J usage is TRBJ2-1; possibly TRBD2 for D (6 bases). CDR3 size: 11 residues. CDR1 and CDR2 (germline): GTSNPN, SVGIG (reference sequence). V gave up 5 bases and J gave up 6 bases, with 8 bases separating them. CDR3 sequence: CAWGGVNEQFF. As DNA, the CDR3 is TGTGCCTGGGGCGGGGTCAATGAGCAGTTCTTC.

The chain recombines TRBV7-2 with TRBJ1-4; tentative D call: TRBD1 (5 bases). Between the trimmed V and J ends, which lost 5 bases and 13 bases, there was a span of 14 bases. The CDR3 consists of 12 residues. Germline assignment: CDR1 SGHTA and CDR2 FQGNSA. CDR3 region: CASSVGFGTLFF. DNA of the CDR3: TGTGCCAGCAGCGTTGGTTTTGGGACACTGTTTTTT.

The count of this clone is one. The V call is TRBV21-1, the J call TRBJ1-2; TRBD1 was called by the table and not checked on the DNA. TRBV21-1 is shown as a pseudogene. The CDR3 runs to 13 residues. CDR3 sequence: CASSKTGDYGYTF. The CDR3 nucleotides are TGTGCCAGCAGCAAAACAGGGGACTATGGCTACACCTTC.

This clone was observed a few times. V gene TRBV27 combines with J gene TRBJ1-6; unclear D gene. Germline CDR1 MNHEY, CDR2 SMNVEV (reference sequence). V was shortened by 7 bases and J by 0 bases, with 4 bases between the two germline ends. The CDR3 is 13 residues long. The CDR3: CASKSSYNSPLHF. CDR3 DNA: TGTGCCAGCAAGAGCTCCTATAATTCACCCCTCCACTTT.

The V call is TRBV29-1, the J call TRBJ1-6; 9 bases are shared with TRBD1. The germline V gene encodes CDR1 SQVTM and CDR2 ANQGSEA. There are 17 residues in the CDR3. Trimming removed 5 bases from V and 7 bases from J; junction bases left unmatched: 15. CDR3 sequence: CSVRGAPGQGWNSPLHF. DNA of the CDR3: TGCAGCGTTAGGGGGGCCCCGGGACAGGGATGGAATTCACCCCTCCACTTT. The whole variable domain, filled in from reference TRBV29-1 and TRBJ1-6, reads SAVISQKPSRDICQRGTSLTIQCQVDSQVTMMFWYRQQPGQSLTLIATANQGSEATYESGFVIDKFPISRPNLTFSTLTVSNMSPEDSSIYLCSVRGAPGQGWNSPLHFGNGTRLTVT.

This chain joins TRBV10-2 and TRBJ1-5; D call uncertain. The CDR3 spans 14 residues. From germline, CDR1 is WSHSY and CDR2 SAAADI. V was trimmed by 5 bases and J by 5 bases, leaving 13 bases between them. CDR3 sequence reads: CASSTAAGYQPQHF. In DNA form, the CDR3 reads TGCGCCAGCAGTACGGCCGCGGGCTATCAGCCCCAGCATTTT.

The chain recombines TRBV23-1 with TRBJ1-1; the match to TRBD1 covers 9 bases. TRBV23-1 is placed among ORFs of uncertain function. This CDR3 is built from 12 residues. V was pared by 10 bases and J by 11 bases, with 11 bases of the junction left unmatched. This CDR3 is CANDPGQGDAFF. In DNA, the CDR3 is TGCGCCAATGATCCGGGACAGGGTGACGCTTTCTTT.

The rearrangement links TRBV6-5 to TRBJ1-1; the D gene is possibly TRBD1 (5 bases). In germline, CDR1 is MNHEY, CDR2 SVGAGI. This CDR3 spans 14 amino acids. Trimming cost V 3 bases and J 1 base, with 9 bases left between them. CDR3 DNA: TGTGCCAGCAGTTATTCCGGGGCGAACACTGAAGCTTTCTTT. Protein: CASSYSGANTEAFF.